This T cell receptor (beta chain) was sequenced during a study of control samples from healthy donors and cancer patients. The V and J ends lost 6 bases and 1 base respectively, with 13 bases between them. Looked up from germline, CDR1 is MDHEN and CDR2 is SYDVKM. This CDR3 is 15 amino acids long. TCRdb keeps only in-frame clones here, not all; method: immunoSEQ multiplex PCR. The table lists some 150,000 clones, roughly 91% of them singletons, with approximately 1.6% in the top ten. The origin of this receptor is a woman in her 30s in good health. What was sequenced was blood. The chain recombines TRBV28 with TRBJ1-5; possible D gene TRBD1, 5 bases. DNA of the CDR3: TGTGCCAGCAGACTCCCGGGGGGGAGCAATCAGCCCCAGCATTTT. Translating it yields CASRLPGGSNQPQHF.